This passage covers 27 T cell receptor beta chains from one sample sequenced in a study of cytomegalovirus exposure and HLA in healthy donors. Amplification used 60 Vbeta primers and 13 Jbeta primers. Generated by immunoSEQ multiplex PCR, the TCRdb table keeps only in-frame clones and is missing some. The table records over 90,000 clones, 70% to 90% of them present only once. Sequenced input: PBMCs. These receptors came from a middle-aged man in good health and CMV-seronegative.

The V call is TRBV7-2, the J call TRBJ2-1; 7 positions match TRBD1. This CDR3 has 15 residues. Germline V gene sequence: CDR1 SGHTA, CDR2 FQGNSA. Losses at the gene ends were 1 base for V and 2 bases for J; bases not matched to a gene: 2. CDR3 nucleotide sequence: TGTGCCAGCAGCTTAGGAGACAGGGCCTACAATGAGCAGTTCTTC. Amino acid sequence: CASSLGDRAYNEQFF.

In nucleotides, the CDR3 is TGTGCCAGCAGCCGCGGGCTAGCGGGGGGGACCCAGTACTTC. This translates into CASSRGLAGGTQYF. The chain uses TRBV11-3 and TRBJ2-5, with 11 bases lining up with TRBD2. This CDR3 region has 14 residues. Germline CDR1 is SGHNT and CDR2 is YENEEA. Trimming cost V 5 bases and J 7 bases; bases outside gene matches: 6.

The J gene is TRBJ2-7, the V gene TRBV7-9; 9 nucleotides match TRBD2. V gave up 2 bases and J gave up 0 bases; unmatched junction bases: 5. There are 16 residues in the CDR3. Germline V gives CDR1 SEHNR, CDR2 FQNEAQ (reference sequence). This CDR3 reads CASSLSSGGLSYEQYF. DNA of the CDR3: TGTGCCAGCAGCTTATCGAGCGGGGGGCTCTCCTACGAGCAGTACTTC.

The CDR3 DNA reads TGTGCCAGCAGCCAAGTTAGCGGGGGGATGAACGAGCAGTACTTC. This codes for CASSQVSGGMNEQYF. J is TRBJ2-7 and V is TRBV4-2; 10 bases are shared with TRBD2. V shed 1 base and J 5 bases; nucleotides not matched to a gene: 5. This CDR3 contains 15 residues. Germline V gene data show CDR1 as LGHNA and CDR2 as YNFKEQ.

The gene calls are TRBV20-1 and TRBJ2-7; D ambiguous. Trimming cost V 6 bases and J 3 bases, with 9 bases left between them. Germline assignment: CDR1 DFQATT and CDR2 SNEGSKA (reference sequence). There are 11 residues in the CDR3. The CDR3 DNA follows: TGCAGTGCCCGCGGAGACTACGAGCAGTACTTC. It translates to CSARGDYEQYF.

This chain connects TRBV6-5 to TRBJ1-2; the D is unclear. V was pared by 6 bases and J by 3 bases, with 11 bases between. The CDR3 runs to 13 residues. From germline, CDR1 is MNHEY and CDR2 SVGAGI. In nucleotides, the CDR3 is TGTGCCAGCAGGAGAGGGTCTTACTATGGCTACACCTTC. It yields the protein CASRRGSYYGYTF.

This rearrangement joins TRBV6-5 to TRBJ2-2; D may be TRBD1 (5 bases). Germline V gives CDR1 MNHEY, CDR2 SVGAGI. Trimming left V 2 bases short and J 1 base short, with 8 bases between. The CDR3 has 15 amino acids. CDR3 region: CASSYRQGNTGELFF. The CDR3 DNA sequence: TGTGCCAGCAGTTACAGGCAGGGGAACACCGGGGAGCTGTTTTTT.

This clone was observed a single time. The chain uses TRBV11-2 and TRBJ2-3; TRBD1 might be the D (5 bases). CDR3 size: 18 residues. Trimming stripped 5 bases from V and 2 bases from J, with 23 bases between. Germline CDR1 and CDR2: SGHAT and FQNNGV. The CDR3 reads CASSRSRQYTLVTDTQYF. The CDR3 DNA is TGTGCCAGCAGCCGATCTCGACAGTATACCCTAGTCACAGATACGCAGTATTTT.

The rearrangement links TRBV6-1 to TRBJ2-3, with a weak D call TRBD2 (5 bases). The CDR3 loop spans 15 amino acids. V lost 5 bases and J lost 1, with 13 bases in between. CDR1 and CDR2 from the germline V gene are MNHNS and SASEGT. The CDR3: CASSPFNGGTDTQYF. The CDR3 bases are TGTGCCAGCAGTCCATTTAACGGGGGCACAGATACGCAGTATTTT.

This clone showed up just a few times. The V gene is TRBV7-2, the J gene TRBJ2-7; D is undetermined. The germline V gene encodes CDR1 SGHTA and CDR2 FQGNSA. Trimming removed 5 bases from V and 7 bases from J, with 15 bases in between. The CDR3 has 13 residues. The CDR3 here is CASSRSVLGEQYF. The CDR3 DNA is TGTGCCAGCAGCCGGTCTGTACTCGGGGAGCAGTACTTC.

The chain uses TRBV11-3 and TRBJ2-3, with 9 bases aligning to TRBD2. Germline-derived CDR1 and CDR2 are SGHNT and YENEEA. The CDR3 covers 17 residues. With V trimmed by 5 bases and J by 0 bases, 9 bases remained unmatched. CDR3 sequence: CASSPRAGGLSTDTQYF. The CDR3 DNA sequence: TGTGCCAGCAGCCCAAGAGCGGGGGGCCTCAGCACAGATACGCAGTATTTT.

The CDR3 spells CASSRRADTNYGYTF. Written as DNA, the CDR3 is TGTGCCAGTTCCAGGAGGGCAGATACTAACTATGGCTACACCTTC. The chain employs TRBV19 and TRBJ1-2; D remains ambiguous. Trimming cost V 8 bases and J 0 bases, with 16 bases left between them. The CDR3 length is 15 residues. Germline V gene lookup returns CDR1 LNHDA and CDR2 SQIVND (reference sequence).

The genes are TRBV7-6 and TRBJ1-5; a possible D gene is TRBD1 (5 bases). The length of the CDR3 is 15 residues. Germline values: CDR1 SGHVS, CDR2 FNYEAQ. Between the trimmed V and J ends, which lost 1 base and 7 bases, there was a span of 14 bases. The CDR3 here is CASSLEAEGRQPQHF. The CDR3, as DNA: TGTGCCAGCAGCTTAGAGGCTGAGGGGAGGCAGCCCCAGCATTTT. Full variable domain (rest looked up from reference TRBV7-6 and TRBJ1-5): GAGVSQSPRYKVTKRGQDVALRCDPISGHVSLYWYRQALGQGPEFLTYFNYEAQQDKSGLPNDRFSAERPEGSISTLTIQRTEQRDSAMYRCASSLEAEGRQPQHFGDGTRLSIL.

The genes are TRBV7-9 and TRBJ1-5; TRBD1 aligns across 9 bases. Germline V gives CDR1 SEHNR, CDR2 FQNEAQ (reference sequence). V lost 4 bases to trimming and J lost 7 bases; unmatched junction nucleotides: 11. The CDR3 runs 16 residues. This CDR3 reads CASSSWTGEGGQPQHF. In nucleotides, the CDR3 is TGTGCCAGCAGCTCTTGGACAGGGGAAGGTGGGCAGCCCCAGCATTTT.

The rearrangement links TRBV19 to TRBJ1-3; 7 bases map to TRBD1. Germline assignment: CDR1 LNHDA and CDR2 SQIVND (reference sequence). The CDR3 has 16 residues. With 4 bases clipped from V and 4 bases from J, the junction kept 10 bases outside the gene matches. DNA for the CDR3: TGTGCCAGTAGTAACGGGACAGCCGTCCACGGAAACACCATATATTTT. Amino acid sequence: CASSNGTAVHGNTIYF.

The rearrangement joins TRBV19 to TRBJ1-6; D unresolved. Germline CDR1 is LNHDA and CDR2 is SQIVND (reference sequence). V lost 3 bases and J 7 bases, leaving 7 bases between the germline ends. This CDR3 spans 13 amino acids. The DNA of the CDR3 is TGTGCCAGTAGTATTGGCAGGAATTCACCCCTCCACTTT. This encodes CASSIGRNSPLHF. Together with reference TRBV19 and TRBJ1-6, the CDR3 gives the full variable domain: DGGITQSPKYLFRKEGQNVTLSCEQNLNHDAMYWYRQDPGQGLRLIYYSQIVNDFQKGDIAEGYSVSREKKESFPLTVTSAQKNPTAFYLCASSIGRNSPLHFGNGTRLTVT.

The V gene is TRBV5-1, the J gene TRBJ1-1; D is possibly TRBD1 (5 bases). V lost 5 bases and J 0 bases, leaving 17 bases between the germline ends. Germline V gene sequence: CDR1 SGHRS, CDR2 YFSETQ. This CDR3 has 16 residues. The DNA for the CDR3 is TGCGCCAGCAGTTTCCCCAGTGGGGCGCTGAACACTGAAGCTTTCTTT. Protein product: CASSFPSGALNTEAFF.

This chain links TRBV12-5 with TRBJ2-5, with 8 bases identical to TRBD2. The CDR3 loop spans 14 amino acids. V shed 4 bases, J shed 1 base, and the junction held 2 bases outside the gene matches. CDR1 is LGHNT, CDR2 FRNRAP, per germline. CDR3 bases: TGTGCTAGTGGTTCGCGGGGGGCCCAAGAGACCCAGTACTTC. Translated, it gives CASGSRGAQETQYF.

This clone was detected once. J is TRBJ2-3 and V is TRBV9; a possible D gene is TRBD1 (5 bases). The CDR3 length is 15 residues. With 0 bases removed from V and 2 bases from J, the gap between germline ends came to 10 bases. Germline values: CDR1 SGDLS, CDR2 YYNGEE. The CDR3 here is CASSVGGSSTDTQYF. The CDR3 DNA reads as TGTGCCAGCAGCGTAGGGGGCTCGTCCACAGATACGCAGTATTTT.

Comment on this clone: An end of the junction differs from the germline gene, which may be a read error. V gene TRBV4-3 combines with J gene TRBJ2-1, with 8 bases aligning to TRBD2. The CDR3 contains 15 residues. Germline CDR1 LGHNA, CDR2 YSLEER. In nucleotides, the CDR3 is TGCGCCAGCAGCCAGGGCGGGGGGAGATACAATGGGCAGTTCTTC. This sequence encodes CASSQGGGRYNGQFF.

J is TRBJ2-3 and V is TRBV4-3; 11 nucleotides line up with TRBD2. CDR3 length equals 19 residues. Germline-derived CDR1 and CDR2 are LGHNA and YSLEER. V gave up 6 bases and J gave up 0 bases; unmatched junction bases: 14. CDR3 sequence reads: CASSLTPGLAVDSTDTQYF. CDR3 nucleotide sequence: TGCGCCAGCAGTCTAACGCCGGGACTAGCGGTAGATAGCACAGATACGCAGTATTTT.

The genes are TRBV25-1 and TRBJ1-2; 9 bases match TRBD1. The CDR3 is 15 amino acids. J lost 4 bases, V lost 6 bases, and 9 bases had no gene match. CDR1 is MGHDK, CDR2 SYGVNS, per germline. This chain's CDR3 is CASRDDRGGIYGYTF. The DNA for the CDR3 is TGTGCCAGCAGGGATGACAGGGGGGGTATCTATGGCTACACCTTC.

The chain is built from TRBV6-1 and TRBJ1-5; D remains ambiguous. This CDR3 contains 16 residues. Germline CDR1 reads MNHNS; CDR2 reads SASEGT. V lost 2 bases and J lost 6, with 17 bases in between. CDR3 in DNA: TGTGCCAGCAGTGAATCTGGTTCGGGGTCGGGTCAGCCCCAGCATTTT. Its protein is CASSESGSGSGQPQHF.

The rearrangement links TRBV5-1 to TRBJ2-5; D possibly corresponds to TRBD2 (6 bases). V lost 2 bases to trimming and J lost 4 bases, with 12 bases between them. From germline, CDR1 is SGHRS and CDR2 YFSETQ. CDR3 size: 14 residues. CDR3 in amino acids: CASSFTGVGETQYF. The CDR3 DNA reads as TGCGCCAGCAGCTTTACGGGGGTAGGAGAGACCCAGTACTTC.

The sample holds one count of this clone. CDR3 coding DNA: TGTGCCAGTGCTGAGGGTCAGGACAGACTGGGAGAGACCCAGTACTTC. This encodes CASAEGQDRLGETQYF. The chain has TRBV19 and TRBJ2-5; D perhaps matches TRBD1 (6 bases). The CDR3 extends over 16 amino acids. Trimming took off 8 bases at V and 4 bases at J, with 23 bases between the two ends. Germline CDR1 LNHDA, CDR2 SQIVND (reference sequence).

The V gene is TRBV4-3, the J gene TRBJ1-6, with 9 bases fitting TRBD1. CDR1 and CDR2 (germline): LGHNA, YSLEER. Trimming took 3 bases from V and 7 from J; bases not matched to a gene: 7. The CDR3 length is 16 residues. CDR3 in amino acids: CASSHTRDRANSPLHF. The CDR3 region has the DNA TGCGCCAGCAGCCATACTAGGGACAGGGCCAATTCACCCCTCCACTTT.

The table lists this clone with a count of one. The rearrangement uses TRBV5-1 and TRBJ2-5; D is perhaps TRBD1 (5 bases). The V gene's germline CDR1 is SGHRS and CDR2 YFSETQ. Between the trimmed V and J ends, which lost 6 bases and 2 bases, there was a span of 8 bases. CDR3 length: 12 residues. For the CDR3, the DNA is TGCGCCAGCATGGGGCAGCAAGAGACCCAGTACTTC. It codes for CASMGQQETQYF.